This T cell receptor (beta chain) was captured in a study of blood T cell repertoires in COVID-19. Across the study: The United States, Italy and Spain provided the acute and convalescent COVID-19 samples. PBMCs, B-cell-depleted T cells, or T cells provided the cDNA or gDNA that made up the material.

In the original processing: Reference gene primer amplification in the assay estimated nucleated cell counts. This table comes from immunoSEQ multiplex PCR, and its TCRdb copy is limited to in-frame clones, with some not included. For V, J and clone size, that table is used; D and trimming come from the DNA. The sample includes fewer than 300,000 clones, about four fifths seen only once; the top ten take over 9%. CDR1 is MNHEY, CDR2 SVGAGI, per germline. V lost 7 bases to trimming and J lost 4 bases, with 12 bases between them. The CDR3 contains 13 residues. The chain recombines TRBV6-5 with TRBJ2-3; a possible D gene is TRBD1 (5 bases). The sample taken for sequencing was peripheral blood. This clonotype was sampled from a woman in her fifties or sixties who had recovered from COVID-19. The CDR3 DNA sequence: TGTGCCAGCATTGGGCAGGGTTCAGATACGCAGTATTTT. Its protein product is CASIGQGSDTQYF.